This TCR beta chain was sequenced in a study of draining lymph node invasion in breast cancer (dated by TCRdb to 2019 to 2021). Context from the whole study: Nodal metastasis was diagnosed by histology and cytokeratin immunohistochemistry, and confirmation was obtained by EpCAM/CD45 flow cytometry. The separate targeted TCR sequencing covered lymph nodes from about 5 patients, with primary tumors sequenced for three of those patients. A separate targeted assay used bulk TCR-beta CDR3 sequencing to compare sorted memory regulatory T cells with memory conventional CD4 T cells across breast cancer tissues. From every patient, the primary tumor plus matched non-invaded and tumor-invaded tumor-draining lymph nodes were collected, and both Treg and Tconv subsets were profiled.

This clonotype has a handful of counts. Its cognate antigen has yet to be identified. Per-base quality was not reported, and no clone a single base away is much larger than it. Preparation of the library involved bulk RNA-seq. The reads were generated on an Illumina HiSeq 2500. In the original analysis: CDR3 sequences in the separate targeted TCR-seq dataset were extracted from raw reads and quantified using MiXCR version 2.1.5 with default parameters. In the separate targeted TCR-seq dataset, TCR-beta clones were defined by the combination of V gene, J gene and CDR3 sequence. In the separate targeted TCR-seq dataset, clones with fewer than three counts were removed, then only the 90% most strongly expressed clones per sample were retained. In the separate targeted TCR-seq dataset, Treg-Tconv overlap was calculated per tissue as the number of shared clones divided by the total number of Treg clones, multiplied by 100. TCRdb cleaned the public reads at Q25 with fastp, built clones with MiXCR and kept in-frame beta chains. Every entry covers one CDR3 protein and lists the most common genes and DNA from its rows. The V and J calls were determined by TCRdb, not by the authors. The sample yields about 1,900 distinct CDR3 sequences; roughly 84% were counted once. The ten largest clones capture under 2.5% of the sample.

Memory conventional CD4 T cells were sorted as CD4+ CD45RA- CD25- cells. Tumor-draining lymph nodes were classified as non-invaded or invaded according to absence or presence of metastatic tumor cells. Before staining and sorting, T cells were pre-enriched using a Miltenyi Pan T Cell isolation kit. Primary tumors were characterized by immunohistochemistry for estrogen receptor, progesterone receptor, HER2 and Ki-67. Within a few hours after surgery, fresh surgical tissue was processed by cutting the tissue into small fragments. The tissue fragments were enzymatically digested with Liberase TL plus DNase for 15 to 20 minutes and then passed through a 40-micrometer strainer. After DAPI live/dead staining, cells were sorted on a BD FACS Aria II, reaching roughly 98-99% purity. The sorted cells were lysed in TCL buffer, and a Norgen Single Cell RNA purification kit, including DNase treatment, was used to purify the RNA.

Overall study outcomes, separate from this receptor: Some of the top 100 tumor clones were detected in invaded and non-invaded nodes, suggesting recirculation between tumor and draining nodes. TCRs shared between the Treg and Tconv subsets were viewed as suggestive of, but not proof of, a common clonal origin. Whether Treg conversion occurred in a given organ or whether converted Tregs recirculated between nodes and tumor could not be resolved from the data. The tumor top-100 clone tracking analysis was possible in only a couple of patients. Per tissue, roughly 14-25% of Treg TCRs were found to be shared with Tconvs, and this sharing was interpreted as suggesting peripheral Treg induction. In the targeted TCR-seq data, Tregs appeared to be more clonally expanded than Tconvs in all tissues, and lower diversity was found for both subsets in tumor than in lymph nodes.

The sequencing sample was made of sorted memory CD4+ effector T cells from a lymph node. Reading the label with the study, this specimen's cell subset or site is: CD45RA-negative sorted CD4+ T cells (memory Tconv or effector/memory Treg). The TCR was taken from a female donor with luminal breast cancer.

The CDR3 region: CASSRDRGSYEQYV. The DNA sequence reads TGTGCCAGCAGTCGGGACAGGGGCTCCTACGAGCAGTACGTC. The chain is assembled from TRBV6-6 and TRBJ2-7; 10 of the junction bases match TRBD1. After removal of 5 bases from V and 0 bases from J, the junction retains 1 base not matched to a gene. CDR1 and CDR2, per the germline V gene (reference sequence), are MNHNY and SVGAGI. The cysteine opens and the valine closes a CDR3 of 14 amino acids. Just the 42-base CDR3 DNA is kept, in frame starting at base 1.